Relative to its sample, the clone carrying this T cell receptor (beta chain) is medium-sized. Its matching antigen is unknown. Time point in this sample: patch test 1, 2 weeks after DPC sensitization. Treatment reported: therapeutic diphenylcyclopropenone sensitization with weekly scalp DPC. The sample comes from a study of human T cells and chemical hapten exposure. Overall study findings and caveats: It should be noted that donors had alopecia, so their immune response may differ from healthy people's. Significantly more large CDR3 similarity clusters were formed by expanded TCRs than by controls.

One entry per CDR3 protein results from TCRdb running MiXCR on the RACE reads. The table has over 11,000 distinct CDR3 sequences, around 17% seen once. The CDR3 runs 15 residues. CDR1 is MNHEY and CDR2 is SMNVEV in the germline V gene (reference sequence). Trimming pared 6 bases from V and 3 bases from J, leaving 18 bases between. The sequence came from a woman between 25 and 40 years old with alopecia areata. Some clones in this sample may be carry-over from other donors' samples. This chain joins TRBV27 and TRBJ2-7; tentatively, D is TRBD2 (6 bases). Sequenced here: whole blood, sampled in connection with sensitization to the hapten diphenylcyclopropenone (DPC). The CDR3 reads CASRTPRGTNYEQYF. Here the CDR3 DNA reads TGTGCCAGCAGAACTCCGCGGGGAACGAACTACGAGCAGTACTTC.